The clone carrying this T cell receptor beta chain has just a few counts. This sample was taken from a study of blood T cell repertoires in COVID-19. Study-wide background: Collection of acute and convalescent COVID-19 samples took place in the United States, Italy and Spain. T cells, B-cell-depleted T cells, or PBMCs supplied cDNA or gDNA.

Germline-derived CDR1 and CDR2 are SGHAT and FQNNGV. The CDR3 is made up of 14 amino acids. Trimming shortened V by 1 base and J by 0 bases, and 6 bases separated the two germline ends. Per the authors' pipeline: The authors estimated nucleated cell counts from reference gene primer amplification. Profiling relied on immunoSEQ multiplex PCR, and the TCRdb table lists in-frame clones only, not all of them. From that table come the V and J calls and clone size; the DNA was used to work out D and trimming. The sample lists approximately 500,000 clones, 70% to 90% occurring once. Sequenced material: peripheral blood. This TCR was recovered from a human donor in a cohort sampled during active COVID-19. The rearrangement uses TRBV11-2 and TRBJ1-2; unclear D gene. CDR3 protein: CASSLVRSNYGYTF. The CDR3 coding sequence is TGTGCCAGCAGCTTAGTGCGTTCTAACTATGGCTACACCTTC.